Below are 13 T cell receptor beta chains sequenced from a single sample in a study of identical twins. One entry per CDR3 protein results from TCRdb running MiXCR on the 5' RACE reads. The sample records fewer than 650,000 distinct CDR3 sequences, 9% to 10% being singletons. This sample also appeared in a second study, on yellow fever vaccine responses in identical twins.

Sequencing input: PBMCs. These TCRs come from a woman younger than 35 in good health.

The V and J genes are TRBV27 and TRBJ2-7; no definite D call. The CDR3 runs to 15 residues. From germline, CDR1 is MNHEY and CDR2 SMNVEV (reference sequence). Trimming took 3 bases from V and 3 from J, leaving 15 bases between them. CDR3 region: CASSFEGDGHYEQYF. For the CDR3, the DNA is TGTGCCAGCAGTTTTGAAGGAGATGGCCACTACGAGCAGTACTTC.

This clonotype was found many times. The chain carries TRBV6-5 and TRBJ2-3, with D possibly called TRBD1 or TRBD2 (5 bases each). This CDR3 is built from 15 residues. V lost 0 bases and J 5 bases, leaving 12 bases between the germline ends. Germline CDR1 and CDR2: MNHEY and SVGAGI. CDR3 nucleotide sequence: TGTGCCAGCAGTTACTCGGGGCTAGGACTAGATACGCAGTATTTT. Translated: CASSYSGLGLDTQYF.

This clonotype was observed at least ten times. The CDR3 DNA sequence: TGTGCCAGCAGCGGGGGACAGGGCGAGCAGTTCTTC. Its protein is CASSGGQGEQFF. The chain is built from TRBV9 and TRBJ2-1, with 9 bases that match TRBD1. The length of the CDR3 is 12 residues. Germline loops: CDR1 SGDLS, CDR2 YYNGEE. After removal of 3 bases from V and 10 bases from J, the junction contained 2 bases not matched to a gene. Together with reference TRBV9 and TRBJ2-1, the CDR3 gives the full variable domain: DSGVTQTPKHLITATGQRVTLRCSPRSGDLSVYWYQQSLDQGLQFLIQYYNGEERAKGNILERFSAQQFPDLHSELNLSSLELGDSALYFCASSGGQGEQFFGPGTRLTVL.

This clonotype occurred a few times. This sequence joins TRBV6-5 and TRBJ2-1, with D perhaps TRBD2 (6 bases). The CDR3 is 17 amino acids. The germline V gene has CDR1 MNHEY and CDR2 SVGAGI. The V and J ends lost 3 bases and 1 base respectively, with 16 bases between them. CDR3 bases: TGTGCCAGCAGTTATGGCAGCGGAGGAGGGTCCTACAATGAGCAGTTCTTC. It specifies CASSYGSGGGSYNEQFF.

This clonotype was detected only a few times. The chain has TRBV20-1 and TRBJ1-3; D ambiguous. Germline CDR1 and CDR2: DFQATT and SNEGSKA (reference sequence). The V end lost 4 bases, the J end lost 0 bases, and 10 bases lay between the germline ends. The CDR3 has 14 residues. The CDR3 DNA reads TGCAGTGCTATCCCAACTAACTCTGGAAACACCATATATTTT. This codes for CSAIPTNSGNTIYF.

The chain has TRBV3-1 and TRBJ2-5; the match to TRBD2 covers 8 bases. V lost 0 bases and J lost 5; bases outside the gene matches: 5. The CDR3 has 15 residues. Germline CDR1 reads LGHDT; CDR2 reads YNNKEL (reference sequence). In DNA, the CDR3 is TGTGCCAGCAGCCAAGATCCGGGGGGGATGGAGACCCAGTACTTC. It encodes CASSQDPGGMETQYF.

The V call is TRBV5-4, the J call TRBJ2-1, with D tentatively TRBD1 (5 bases). The ends were cut back, 9 bases at V and 1 base at J, with 17 bases in the middle. Germline assignment: CDR1 SGHNT and CDR2 YYREEE (reference sequence). The CDR3 length is 15 residues. CDR3: CAIDIQGNSYNEQFF. CDR3 in DNA: TGTGCCATCGACATCCAGGGCAATTCCTACAATGAGCAGTTCTTC.

The gene calls are TRBV6-4 and TRBJ1-6; D is perhaps TRBD1 (6 bases). With 8 bases removed from V and 7 bases from J, the gap between germline ends came to 12 bases. The germline gives CDR1 MRHNA, CDR2 SNTAGT. The CDR3 has 13 residues. The CDR3 DNA reads TGTGCCAGCCGACAGGATTGGAATTCACCCCTCCACTTT. Protein sequence: CASRQDWNSPLHF.

This clonotype has at least ten counts. The chain carries TRBV15 and TRBJ2-7, with D hard to call. The CDR3 sequence is 14 residues long. Germline lookup yields CDR1 LNHNV and CDR2 YYDKDF (reference sequence). Trimming pared 5 bases from V and 0 bases from J, leaving 11 bases between. DNA for the CDR3: TGTGCCACCAGCCCCGACCCGTACTCCTACGAGCAGTACTTC. Translated: CATSPDPYSYEQYF.

On this clonotype: A read error is possible here, since a much larger clone lies one base away. The CDR3 DNA reads TGCAGCGCTGGGACAGGGGGATCCCACGAGCAGTACTTC. Translation gives CSAGTGGSHEQYF. The V call is TRBV29-1, the J call TRBJ2-7; TRBD1 aligns across 11 bases. The V gene's germline CDR1 is SQVTM and CDR2 ANQGSEA. This CDR3 region has 13 residues. V shed 7 bases, J shed 5 bases, and the junction held 7 bases outside the gene matches.

The chain has TRBV20-1 and TRBJ2-2, with unresolved D. This CDR3 contains 12 residues. V shed 5 bases and J shed 2 bases, with 6 bases lying between them. Germline lookup yields CDR1 DFQATT and CDR2 SNEGSKA (reference sequence). CDR3 sequence: CSASDNTGELFF. The CDR3 bases are TGCAGTGCTTCGGATAACACCGGGGAGCTGTTTTTT.

This clonotype was seen a few times. This chain uses TRBV7-3 with TRBJ2-2; 7 nucleotides match TRBD2. This CDR3 is built from 14 residues. The V segment lost 5 bases and the J segment 5 bases; nucleotides outside the gene matches: 5. The germline gives CDR1 SGHTA, CDR2 FQGTGA. CDR3 nucleotides: TGTGCCAGCAGCCGACTAGCATCTACCGGGGAGCTGTTTTTT. Translated: CASSRLASTGELFF. Full variable domain (remainder filled in from reference TRBV7-3 and TRBJ2-2): GAGVSQTPSNKVTEKGKYVELRCDPISGHTALYWYRQSLGQGPEFLIYFQGTGAADDSGLPNDRFFAVRPEGSVSTLKIQRTERGDSAVYLCASSRLASTGELFFGEGSRLTVL.

This clonotype came up many times. The chain employs TRBV5-1 and TRBJ2-2; 9 nucleotides agree with TRBD1. The length of the CDR3 is 14 residues. The V segment lost 6 bases and the J segment 5 bases; nucleotides outside the gene matches: 5. Germline CDR1 is SGHRS and CDR2 is YFSETQ. CDR3 DNA sequence: TGCGCCAGCATGGGACAGGGAAAAACCGGGGAGCTGTTTTTT. Its translation is CASMGQGKTGELFF. Looking up the rest from reference TRBV5-1 and TRBJ2-2 gives the full variable domain: KAGVTQTPRYLIKTRGQQVTLSCSPISGHRSVSWYQQTPGQGLQFLFEYFSETQRNKGNFPGRFSGRQFSNSRSEMNVSTLELGDSALYLCASMGQGKTGELFFGEGSRLTVL.